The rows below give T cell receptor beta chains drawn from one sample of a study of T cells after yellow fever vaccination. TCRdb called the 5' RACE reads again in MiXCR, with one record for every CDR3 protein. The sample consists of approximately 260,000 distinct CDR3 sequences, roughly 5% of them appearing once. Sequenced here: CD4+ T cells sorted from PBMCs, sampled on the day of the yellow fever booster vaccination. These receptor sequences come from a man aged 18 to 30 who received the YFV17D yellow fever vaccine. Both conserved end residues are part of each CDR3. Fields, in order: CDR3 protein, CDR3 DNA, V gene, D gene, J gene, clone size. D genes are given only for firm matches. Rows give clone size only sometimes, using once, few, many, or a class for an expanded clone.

CDR3: CASSEVVGQNHNEQFF
DNA: TGTGCCAGCAGTGAAGTAGTTGGACAGAACCACAATGAGCAGTTCTTC
V: TRBV2
D: .
J: TRBJ2-1
size: many

CDR3: CASSLREPGNTIYF
DNA: TGTGCCAGCAGCTTGCGGGAACCTGGAAACACCATATATTTT
V: TRBV5-6
D: .
J: TRBJ1-3
size: few

CDR3: CASRAGTGDRTF
DNA: TGTGCCAGCAGGGCCGGGACAGGGGATCGCACCTTC
V: TRBV12-3/TRBV12-4
D: TRBD1
J: TRBJ1-2
size: .

CDR3: CASSQGTEQETQYF
DNA: TGTGCCAGCAGCCAAGGGACAGAGCAAGAGACCCAGTACTTC
V: TRBV3-1
D: .
J: TRBJ2-5
size: few

CDR3: CASSFRGGAGEQYF
DNA: TGTGCCAGCAGCTTCCGGGGTGGGGCTGGCGAGCAGTACTTC
V: TRBV7-2
D: .
J: TRBJ2-7
size: many

CDR3: CSVVKENTIYF
DNA: TGCAGCGTTGTGAAGGAAAACACCATATATTTT
V: TRBV29-1
D: .
J: TRBJ1-3
size: .

CDR3: CASSQEQLLNGYTF
DNA: TGCGCCAGCAGCCAAGAACAGTTGCTAAACGGCTACACCTTC
V: TRBV4-3
D: .
J: TRBJ1-2
size: many

CDR3: CSARPGTFNQPQHF
DNA: TGCAGTGCTAGACCGGGGACCTTCAATCAGCCCCAGCATTTT
V: TRBV20-1
D: .
J: TRBJ1-5
size: few

CDR3: CSVGEGQGLGPQHF
DNA: TGCAGCGTTGGCGAGGGGCAGGGCTTGGGACCCCAGCATTTT
V: TRBV29-1
D: .
J: TRBJ1-5
size: .

CDR3: CASSVRSYNEQFF
DNA: TGTGCCAGCAGCGTCCGGAGTTACAATGAGCAGTTCTTC
V: TRBV5-4
D: .
J: TRBJ2-1
size: .

CDR3: CAISPRGTPTSTDTQYF
DNA: TGTGCCATCAGCCCTCGGGGGACCCCCACTAGCACAGATACGCAGTATTTT
V: TRBV10-3
D: .
J: TRBJ2-3
size: .

CDR3: CASRNGQSGYTF
DNA: TGTGCCAGCAGGAACGGGCAATCCGGCTACACCTTC
V: TRBV6-5
D: .
J: TRBJ1-2
size: few

CDR3: CASSQYSYRTGNYEQYF
DNA: TGTGCCAGCAGCCAATATAGCTACCGGACAGGGAACTACGAGCAGTACTTC
V: TRBV14
D: TRBD1
J: TRBJ2-7
size: .

CDR3: CASSNGFRQPQHF
DNA: TGTGCCAGTAGTAACGGGTTTCGGCAGCCCCAGCATTTT
V: TRBV19
D: .
J: TRBJ1-5
size: few

CDR3: CSAGPGGTSPYEQYF
DNA: TGCAGTGCCGGGCCGGGTGGGACTAGCCCCTACGAGCAGTACTTC
V: TRBV20-1
D: TRBD2
J: TRBJ2-7
size: many

CDR3: CASSLVGRDTEAFF
DNA: TGTGCCAGCAGCTTAGTCGGGCGAGACACTGAAGCTTTCTTT
V: TRBV7-2
D: .
J: TRBJ1-1
size: few

CDR3: CSAGGLGVQRNF
DNA: TGCAGTGCTGGAGGTTTGGGGGTACAAAGAAACTTC
V: TRBV20-1
D: .
J: TRBJ2-5
size: .

CDR3: CASSSGQVGGADTQYF
DNA: TGTGCCAGCAGCTCTGGACAGGTCGGGGGCGCAGATACGCAGTATTTT
V: TRBV7-2
D: .
J: TRBJ2-3
size: few

CDR3: CASKVSSGVNEQFF
DNA: TGTGCCAGCAAGGTCTCTAGCGGGGTCAATGAGCAGTTCTTC
V: TRBV5-6
D: TRBD2
J: TRBJ2-1
size: many

CDR3: CASSPRSRVNTEAFF
DNA: TGTGCCAGTAGTCCCCGCTCCAGAGTGAACACTGAAGCTTTCTTT
V: TRBV19
D: .
J: TRBJ1-1
size: few

CDR3: CASSRLNYQETQYF
DNA: TGCGCCAGCAGCAGGCTGAATTACCAAGAGACCCAGTACTTC
V: TRBV4-1
D: .
J: TRBJ2-5
size: few

CDR3: CASTEGTFSFGYTF
DNA: TGTGCCTCCACCGAGGGGACCTTCAGTTTTGGCTACACCTTC
V: TRBV30
D: .
J: TRBJ1-2
size: .

CDR3: CASSTRQGDTQYF
DNA: TGTGCCAGCAGCACACGACAGGGAGATACGCAGTATTTT
V: TRBV7-9
D: TRBD1
J: TRBJ2-3
size: many

CDR3: CASSHSGTSGLFTDTQYF
DNA: TGTGCCAGCAGCCACTCCGGGACTAGCGGATTATTCACAGATACGCAGTATTTT
V: TRBV7-6
D: TRBD2
J: TRBJ2-3
size: .

CDR3: CSAPLTLAGGQTSREQFF
DNA: TGCAGTGCCCCCTTAACTCTAGCGGGGGGTCAAACTTCTCGGGAGCAGTTCTTC
V: TRBV20-1
D: TRBD2
J: TRBJ2-1
size: .

CDR3: CASSVGVYRVYGYTF
DNA: TGTGCCAGCAGCGTGGGTGTTTACAGGGTCTATGGCTACACCTTC
V: TRBV5-6
D: .
J: TRBJ1-2
size: .

CDR3: CASRSLGYTF
DNA: TGTGCCAGCAGATCATTGGGCTACACCTTC
V: TRBV6-6
D: .
J: TRBJ1-2
size: few

CDR3: CASSPTGGTNTEAFF
DNA: TGTGCCAGCAGCCCAACGGGGGGGACGAACACTGAAGCTTTCTTT
V: TRBV3-1
D: .
J: TRBJ1-1
size: few

CDR3: CASRDRGLKDGELFF
DNA: TGTGCCAGCAGAGACAGGGGGCTGAAGGACGGGGAGCTGTTTTTT
V: TRBV12-3/TRBV12-4
D: TRBD1
J: TRBJ2-2
size: few

CDR3: CSAGTINSNQPQHF
DNA: TGCAGTGCTGGGACAATCAATAGCAATCAGCCCCAGCATTTT
V: TRBV20-1
D: .
J: TRBJ1-5
size: few

CDR3: CASSPPQGGSGNTIYF
DNA: TGTGCCAGCAGCCCTCCCCAAGGTGGCTCTGGAAACACCATATATTTT
V: TRBV7-2
D: .
J: TRBJ1-3
size: many

CDR3: CASSSRANHIEQYF
DNA: TGTGCCAGCAGCTCCCGGGCCAACCATATAGAGCAGTACTTC
V: TRBV11-2
D: .
J: TRBJ2-7
size: many

CDR3: CASSHGPDSPLHF
DNA: TGCGCCAGCAGCCATGGGCCAGACTCACCCCTCCACTTT
V: TRBV4-3
D: .
J: TRBJ1-6
size: many

CDR3: CSAISAGAGASPGTQYF
DNA: TGCAGTGCTATTTCGGCCGGAGCGGGGGCCTCGCCGGGGACGCAGTATTTT
V: TRBV20-1
D: TRBD2
J: TRBJ2-3
size: many

CDR3: CASSQVPAGGANVLTF
DNA: TGCGCCAGCAGCCAAGTTCCAGCGGGGGGGGCCAACGTCCTGACTTTC
V: TRBV4-3
D: TRBD2
J: TRBJ2-6
size: many

CDR3: CSARPGTSGEETQYF
DNA: TGCAGTGCTAGACCCGGGACTAGCGGGGAGGAGACCCAGTACTTC
V: TRBV20-1
D: TRBD2
J: TRBJ2-5
size: .

CDR3: CASSKREVAKNIQYF
DNA: TGTGCCAGTAGTAAGCGGGAGGTCGCCAAAAACATTCAGTACTTC
V: TRBV19
D: TRBD2
J: TRBJ2-4
size: few

CDR3: CASSLTGVGEQYF
DNA: TGTGCCAGCAGCCTCACAGGGGTTGGGGAGCAGTACTTC
V: TRBV7-2
D: TRBD1
J: TRBJ2-7
size: many

CDR3: CASSLSGNNEQFF
DNA: TGCGCCAGCAGCTTATCGGGGAACAATGAGCAGTTCTTC
V: TRBV5-1
D: .
J: TRBJ2-1
size: many

CDR3: CASSLEYYGYTF
DNA: TGTGCCAGCAGTCTCGAGTACTATGGCTACACCTTC
V: TRBV6-1
D: .
J: TRBJ1-2
size: few

CDR3: CASSWALENYGYTF
DNA: TGTGCCAGCAGCTGGGCGCTGGAGAACTATGGCTACACCTTC
V: TRBV5-4
D: .
J: TRBJ1-2
size: .